These 31 T cell receptor beta chains share one sample of origin, sequenced in a study of immune cell composition in non-small cell lung cancer. Here immunoSEQ multiplex PCR was the method, and the copy in TCRdb shows in-frame clones only, minus some. The table has more than 900 clones, 78% seen once. Sequencing was done on a sample of lung tumor tissue. The receptor set was obtained from a human donor with non-small cell lung cancer.

This clone showed up just once. This chain connects TRBV7-6 to TRBJ2-5, with TRBD2 as a possible D gene (5 bases). Trimming stripped 4 bases from V and 5 bases from J, with 11 bases between. Germline CDR1 SGHVS, CDR2 FNYEAQ. The CDR3 has 13 amino acids. CDR3 region: CASSSVGVETQYF. The DNA of the CDR3 is TGTGCCAGCAGCTCAGTCGGGGTCGAGACCCAGTACTTC.

V is TRBV7-3 and J is TRBJ2-3; 7 positions match TRBD2. J lost 3 bases, V lost 0 bases, and 3 bases had no gene match. From germline, CDR1 is SGHTA and CDR2 FQGTGA. This CDR3 is 15 amino acids long. The CDR3 coding sequence is TGTGCCAGCAGCTTAACTGCGGGAGAGACAGATACGCAGTATTTT. It yields the protein CASSLTAGETDTQYF. Complete variable domain (other parts from reference TRBV7-3 and TRBJ2-3): GAGVSQTPSNKVTEKGKYVELRCDPISGHTALYWYRQSLGQGPEFLIYFQGTGAADDSGLPNDRFFAVRPEGSVSTLKIQRTERGDSAVYLCASSLTAGETDTQYFGPGTRLTVL.

This chain links TRBV19 with TRBJ2-7; 9 bases align to TRBD2. V lost 0 bases to trimming and J lost 2 bases; unmatched junction nucleotides: 5. The CDR3 spans 16 residues. CDR1 and CDR2 (germline): LNHDA, SQIVND (reference sequence). The chain's CDR3 is CASSIDFLAGTYEQYF. The CDR3 DNA follows: TGTGCCAGTAGTATAGATTTTCTAGCGGGAACCTACGAGCAGTACTTC.

V gene TRBV6-1 combines with J gene TRBJ1-2; a weak D match, TRBD1 (6 bases). Trimming cost V 2 bases and J 4 bases, with 14 bases left between them. CDR1 and CDR2 from the germline V gene are MNHNS and SASEGT. CDR3 size: 15 residues. This chain's CDR3 is CASSEYGTRIYGYTF. CDR3 in DNA: TGTGCCAGCAGTGAATACGGGACACGTATCTATGGCTACACCTTC.

This clone was seen a handful of times. The chain has TRBV11-3 and TRBJ2-1; D uncertain. This CDR3 comprises 15 residues. V lost 3 bases, J lost 0 bases, and 9 bases lay in between. From germline, CDR1 is SGHNT and CDR2 YENEEA. The CDR3 bases are TGTGCCAGCAGCTTCAGCCGGAGCTCCTACAATGAGCAGTTCTTC. Translation: CASSFSRSSYNEQFF.

The chain uses TRBV7-2 and TRBJ1-1; the match to TRBD1 covers 8 bases. The J segment lost 0 bases and the V segment lost 6 bases, leaving 6 bases of the junction unmatched. Per the germline V gene, CDR1 is SGHTA and CDR2 is FQGNSA. The CDR3 runs 15 residues. This CDR3 reads CASSLRTGMNTEAFF. The CDR3 bases are TGTGCCAGCAGTCTCAGGACAGGGATGAACACTGAAGCTTTCTTT.

The V gene is TRBV5-1, the J gene TRBJ1-2, with 9 bases that match TRBD1. J was trimmed by 4 bases and V by 0 bases; bases with no gene match: 7. The CDR3 has 16 residues. Germline loops: CDR1 SGHRS, CDR2 YFSETQ. CDR3 residues: CASSLGGTGGFYGYTF. In DNA, the CDR3 is TGCGCCAGCAGCTTGGGGGGTACAGGGGGCTTCTATGGCTACACCTTC.

The chain joins TRBV6-1 to TRBJ1-1; a possible D gene is TRBD1 (6 bases). The germline gives CDR1 MNHNS, CDR2 SASEGT. CDR3 length equals 15 residues. With 3 bases removed from V and 0 bases from J, the gap between germline ends came to 11 bases. DNA for the CDR3: TGTGCCAGCAGTGATGACAGGCCCCTGAACACTGAAGCTTTCTTT. As protein: CASSDDRPLNTEAFF.

The V gene is TRBV7-3, the J gene TRBJ2-3; TRBD2 matches at 11 bases. CDR3 size: 16 residues. J lost 4 bases, V lost 5 bases, and 8 bases had no gene match. Germline V lookup: CDR1 SGHTA, CDR2 FQGTGA. CDR3 nucleotides: TGTGCCAGCAGCCCGGGGGCTAGCGGGAGGCCAGATACGCAGTATTTT. It codes for CASSPGASGRPDTQYF.

The chain is built from TRBV5-1 and TRBJ2-7; D perhaps matches TRBD2 (6 bases). The V and J ends lost 4 bases and 0 bases respectively, with 14 bases between them. Germline values: CDR1 SGHRS, CDR2 YFSETQ. The CDR3 is 15 amino acids. The CDR3: CASSPRRESSYEQYF. The CDR3 DNA follows: TGCGCCAGCAGCCCGCGACGGGAGAGCTCCTACGAGCAGTACTTC.

The V gene is TRBV5-4, the J gene TRBJ2-5; TRBD2 matches 8 bases. Trimming at V came to 4 bases and at J to 2 bases, leaving 7 bases not matched to a gene. The CDR3 spans 15 residues. In germline, CDR1 is SGHNT, CDR2 YYREEE (reference sequence). DNA of the CDR3: TGTGCCAGCAGCAATCCGGGACTAGGTCAAGAGACCCAGTACTTC. It translates to CASSNPGLGQETQYF.

This clone has only one observation. The chain couples TRBV30 to TRBJ2-1; maybe TRBD1 (6 bases). CDR3 size: 13 residues. CDR1 and CDR2 (germline): GTSNPN, SVGIG (reference sequence). V was clipped by 1 base and J by 7 bases, with 11 bases between them. CDR3: CAWSEGDGNEQFF. The CDR3 nucleotides are TGTGCCTGGAGTGAGGGGGATGGGAATGAGCAGTTCTTC.

Only a few counts were recorded for this clone. Additional DNA sequences in this sample encode the identical CDR3. V gene TRBV29-1 combines with J gene TRBJ1-1; D might be TRBD1 (6 bases). Germline V gene lookup returns CDR1 SQVTM and CDR2 ANQGSEA. V was cut by 3 bases and J by 4 bases, with 12 bases left in between. CDR3 length: 13 residues. The CDR3 DNA reads TGCAGCGTTGAGGGCAGGGGCACCACTGAAGCTTTCTTT. As protein: CSVEGRGTTEAFF. Filled out from reference TRBV29-1 and TRBJ1-1, the complete variable domain reads SAVISQKPSRDICQRGTSLTIQCQVDSQVTMMFWYRQQPGQSLTLIATANQGSEATYESGFVIDKFPISRPNLTFSTLTVSNMSPEDSSIYLCSVEGRGTTEAFFGQGTRLTVV.

This chain connects TRBV10-3 to TRBJ1-1; D might be TRBD1 (5 bases). CDR1 is ENHRY and CDR2 is SYGVKD in the germline V gene. V was trimmed by 6 bases and J by 9 bases, leaving 14 bases between them. The CDR3 consists of 12 residues. This CDR3 reads CAISSPGGQAFF. The CDR3 nucleotides read TGTGCCATCAGCTCTCCGGGGGGTCAAGCTTTCTTT.

This clone was recorded only once. This chain joins TRBV6-1 and TRBJ2-2; D remains ambiguous. The CDR3 extends over 13 amino acids. V lost 4 bases to trimming and J lost 5 bases, with 8 bases between them. Germline CDR1 is MNHNS and CDR2 is SASEGT. The CDR3 DNA follows: TGTGCCAGCAGTGCAACAGATACCGGGGAGCTGTTTTTT. This encodes CASSATDTGELFF.

The CDR3 coding sequence is TGTGCCAGCTCCCCTCGGGCGGGACCTGAAGCTTTCTTT. Encoded protein: CASSPRAGPEAFF. This sequence joins TRBV18 and TRBJ1-1; maybe TRBD1 (5 bases). CDR3 length equals 13 residues. Trimming cost V 6 bases and J 6 bases, with 14 bases left between them. Germline CDR1 and CDR2: KGHSH and LQKENI.

The gene calls are TRBV6-5 and TRBJ1-2; no reliable D call. Between the trimmed V and J ends, which lost 7 bases and 0 bases, there was a span of 12 bases. The V gene's germline CDR1 is MNHEY and CDR2 SVGAGI. The CDR3 length is 14 residues. The CDR3: CASMGSGANYGYTF. Here the CDR3 DNA reads TGTGCCAGCATGGGGAGCGGTGCTAACTATGGCTACACCTTC.

The V gene is TRBV4-3, the J gene TRBJ1-3; perhaps TRBD1 as D (5 bases). CDR1 LGHNA and CDR2 YSLEER come from the germline V gene. V lost 3 bases and J 0 bases, leaving 15 bases between the germline ends. The CDR3 has 17 residues. The CDR3 nucleotides are TGCGCCAGCAGCCAGTCCGCGGGACCGAGCTCTGGAAACACCATATATTTT. This sequence encodes CASSQSAGPSSGNTIYF.

The chain combines TRBV19 with TRBJ2-1; TRBD2 might be the D (6 bases). Germline lookup yields CDR1 LNHDA and CDR2 SQIVND (reference sequence). Trimming took 5 bases from V and 4 from J, leaving 12 bases between them. The CDR3 spans 14 residues. This CDR3 is CASSGGEEYNEQFF. The CDR3 nucleotides are TGTGCCAGTAGTGGAGGGGAGGAGTACAATGAGCAGTTCTTC.

The rearrangement links TRBV5-1 to TRBJ1-3; a possible D gene is TRBD1 (5 bases). The CDR3 covers 13 residues. Germline-derived CDR1 and CDR2 are SGHRS and YFSETQ. V lost 7 bases, J lost 3 bases, and 11 bases lay in between. CDR3 bases: TGCGCCAGCTCGCCGGGGGATGGAAACACCATATATTTT. Translating it yields CASSPGDGNTIYF.

This sequence joins TRBV2 and TRBJ2-1; perhaps TRBD2 as D (5 bases). V shed 2 bases and J shed 0 bases, with 8 bases lying between them. Germline lookup yields CDR1 SNHLY and CDR2 FYNNEI. The CDR3 is 15 residues long. The CDR3 region has the DNA TGTGCCAGCAGTGAACAGCGGAACTCCTACAATGAGCAGTTCTTC. As protein: CASSEQRNSYNEQFF.

The chain couples TRBV19 to TRBJ1-4, with D uncertain. With 3 bases removed from V and 0 bases from J, the gap between germline ends came to 8 bases. Germline lookup yields CDR1 LNHDA and CDR2 SQIVND (reference sequence). The CDR3 runs 15 residues. The CDR3 region is CASSILGATNEKLFF. The CDR3 DNA is TGTGCCAGTAGTATCCTCGGTGCAACTAATGAAAAACTGTTTTTT. Using reference TRBV19 and TRBJ1-4 for the parts outside the CDR3, the full variable domain is DGGITQSPKYLFRKEGQNVTLSCEQNLNHDAMYWYRQDPGQGLRLIYYSQIVNDFQKGDIAEGYSVSREKKESFPLTVTSAQKNPTAFYLCASSILGATNEKLFFGSGTQLSVL.

This chain uses TRBV14 with TRBJ2-7, with a tentative D call TRBD1 (5 bases). V was trimmed by 4 bases and J by 5 bases, leaving 18 bases between them. CDR1 is SGHDN, CDR2 FVKESK, per germline. The CDR3 is 15 residues long. DNA of the CDR3: TGTGCCAGCAGCCCCGCCAGGACAAGCATCCACGAGCAGTACTTC. This gives the protein CASSPARTSIHEQYF. Variable domain in full (rest from reference TRBV14 and TRBJ2-7): EAGVTQFPSHSVIEKGQTVTLRCDPISGHDNLYWYRRVMGKEIKFLLHFVKESKQDESGMPNNRFLAERTGGTYSTLKVQPAELEDSGVYFCASSPARTSIHEQYFGPGTRLTVT.

DNA of the CDR3: TGTGCCAGCAGTTGGGACAGGAGTGGAAACACCATATATTTT. It encodes CASSWDRSGNTIYF. V is TRBV6-6 and J is TRBJ1-3; TRBD1 matches 8 bases. Germline values: CDR1 MNHNY, CDR2 SVGAGI (reference sequence). The CDR3 has 14 amino acids. Trimming took 4 bases from V and 3 from J; bases not matched to a gene: 2.

The chain recombines TRBV5-1 with TRBJ2-5, with D possibly TRBD1 on 5 matching bases. Germline CDR1 SGHRS, CDR2 YFSETQ. With 2 bases removed from V and 5 bases from J, the gap between germline ends came to 13 bases. The CDR3 consists of 14 residues. The CDR3 sequence is CASSFTQAWETQYF. CDR3 nucleotide sequence: TGCGCCAGCAGCTTTACACAGGCGTGGGAGACCCAGTACTTC.

This clone was observed a handful of times. V and J are TRBV18 and TRBJ2-5; 7 bases match TRBD2. Trimming took 3 bases from V and 5 from J; bases not matched to a gene: 6. Germline V gene sequence: CDR1 KGHSH, CDR2 LQKENI. The CDR3 contains 14 residues. The CDR3 region is CASSPPTSRETQYF. The CDR3 DNA follows: TGTGCCAGCTCACCTCCGACTAGCAGGGAGACCCAGTACTTC. Full variable domain (rest looked up from reference TRBV18 and TRBJ2-5): NAGVMQNPRHLVRRRGQEARLRCSPMKGHSHVYWYRQLPEEGLKFMVYLQKENIIDESGMPKERFSAEFPKEGPSILRIQQVVRGDSAAYFCASSPPTSRETQYFGPGTRLLVL.

V gene TRBV7-2 combines with J gene TRBJ2-1; tentatively, D is TRBD1 (5 bases). V lost 4 bases and J lost 12, with 10 bases in between. Germline V lookup: CDR1 SGHTA, CDR2 FQGNSA. This CDR3 is built from 11 residues. In DNA, the CDR3 is TGTGCCAGCAGCTACCAAGGGGCGCAGTTCTTC. Amino acids: CASSYQGAQFF.

V usage is TRBV28 and J usage is TRBJ1-5, with 9 bases that match TRBD1. Germline lookup yields CDR1 MDHEN and CDR2 SYDVKM. Trimming removed 4 bases from V and 4 bases from J; junction bases left unmatched: 5. The CDR3 is 15 amino acids. The CDR3 loop is CASSSSGTGNQPQHF. CDR3 DNA sequence: TGTGCCAGCAGTTCCTCCGGGACAGGGAATCAGCCCCAGCATTTT.

V usage is TRBV9 and J usage is TRBJ2-1; 13 nucleotides agree with TRBD2. CDR3 size: 14 residues. Germline V CDR1 and CDR2: SGDLS, YYNGEE. After removal of 6 bases from V and 9 bases from J, the junction contained 6 bases not matched to a gene. The DNA for the CDR3 is TGTGCCAGCACCGGGACTAGCGGGAAGGGTGAGCAGTTCTTC. Translated, it gives CASTGTSGKGEQFF.

The CDR3 reads CASSPGTSGSFGANVLTF. In nucleotides, the CDR3 is TGCGCCAGCAGCCCGGGGACTAGCGGGAGCTTTGGGGCCAACGTCCTGACTTTC. The rearrangement links TRBV5-1 to TRBJ2-6; the match to TRBD2 covers 14 bases. This CDR3 spans 18 amino acids. Trimming took 4 bases from V and 3 from J; bases not matched to a gene: 6. CDR1 is SGHRS, CDR2 YFSETQ, per germline.

The chain uses TRBV13 and TRBJ2-3, with TRBD2 matching 12 bases. The germline CDR1 and CDR2 sequences are PRHDT and FYEKMQ (reference sequence). V lost 3 bases and J lost 4; bases outside the gene matches: 8. The CDR3 contains 17 residues. CDR3 residues: CASSFLLTSGSPDTQYF. The CDR3 DNA reads as TGTGCCAGCAGCTTCCTCCTGACTAGCGGGAGCCCAGATACGCAGTATTTT.